Presented here are 31 T cell receptor beta chains from one specimen sequenced in a study of human T cells and chemical hapten exposure. TCRdb reanalysed the RACE reads using MiXCR and keeps one entry per CDR3 protein. The repertoire holds around 110,000 distinct CDR3 sequences, with 9% to 15% as singletons. Time point meaning: pre-sensitization, week 0. Treatment meaning: therapeutic diphenylcyclopropenone sensitization with weekly scalp DPC. Specimen: whole blood, collected in connection with sensitization to the hapten diphenylcyclopropenone (DPC). Receptors originate from a woman aged 50 to 60 with alopecia areata. Some clones in this sample may be carry-over from other donors' samples.

V usage is TRBV12-3 or TRBV12-4 and J usage is TRBJ1-6, with D perhaps TRBD1 (6 bases). CDR3 length equals 14 residues. Trimming pared 5 bases from V and 8 bases from J, leaving 13 bases between. The CDR3 loop reads CASSRRGQHSPLHF. In nucleotides, the CDR3 is TGTGCCAGCAGTAGGCGTGGACAGCATTCACCCCTCCACTTT.

The chain links TRBV18 to TRBJ1-4; D gene ambiguous. The germline V gene has CDR1 KGHSH and CDR2 LQKENI. The CDR3 extends over 14 amino acids. Trimming took off 0 bases at V and 4 bases at J, with 6 bases between the two ends. The CDR3 bases are TGTGCCAGCTCACCACCTTCCCTTAATGAAAAACTGTTTTTT. It specifies CASSPPSLNEKLFF.

Here the CDR3 reads CASSRRSPTGIADTQYF. The CDR3 nucleotides are TGTGCCAGCAGCCGACGCTCCCCGACAGGCATCGCAGATACGCAGTATTTT. This chain connects TRBV6-2 or TRBV6-3 to TRBJ2-3; D is possibly TRBD1 (6 bases). Germline V gives CDR1 MNHEY, CDR2 SVGEGT. CDR3 length: 17 residues. V was trimmed by 6 bases and J by 4 bases, leaving 23 bases between them.

A few counts support this clonotype. The chain uses TRBV6-5 and TRBJ2-6, with D unresolved. Germline V gene lookup returns CDR1 MNHEY and CDR2 SVGAGI. Deletions cut 0 bases from V and 6 bases from J, with 6 bases between. The CDR3 runs to 14 residues. The CDR3 DNA is TGTGCCAGCAGTTACTCGGCGGAGGCCAACGTCCTGACTTTC. Protein: CASSYSAEANVLTF.

This chain joins TRBV6-5 and TRBJ2-5; D gene unclear. CDR1 and CDR2 (germline): MNHEY, SVGAGI. This CDR3 comprises 13 residues. The V end was cut by 6 bases, the J end by 4 bases, with 12 bases between. CDR3 sequence reads: CASRRAGGETQYF. CDR3 in DNA: TGTGCCAGCAGACGGGCCGGCGGAGAGACCCAGTACTTC.

The J gene is TRBJ1-6, the V gene TRBV7-9; tentative D call: TRBD1 (5 bases). Trimming removed 6 bases from V and 7 bases from J, with 10 bases in between. Germline lookup yields CDR1 SEHNR and CDR2 FQNEAQ (reference sequence). This CDR3 comprises 13 residues. CDR3 DNA sequence: TGTGCCAGCAGGAATCAGGGCAATTCACCCCTCCACTTT. It yields the protein CASRNQGNSPLHF.

The chain uses TRBV12-3 or TRBV12-4 and TRBJ2-4, with 8 nucleotides matching TRBD1. V shed 6 bases and J 8 bases; nucleotides not matched to a gene: 6. The CDR3 totals 13 residues. CDR3 nucleotide sequence: TGTGCCAGCAGGCGGACAGGGCTGGACATTCAGTACTTC. It translates to CASRRTGLDIQYF.

The V and J genes are TRBV29-1 and TRBJ2-7, with 13 bases that match TRBD2. CDR3 size: 15 residues. The V gene's germline CDR1 is SQVTM and CDR2 ANQGSEA. Trimming cost V 2 bases and J 4 bases; bases outside gene matches: 5. In DNA form, the CDR3 reads TGCAGCGTTGAATGGATGACTAGCGGGAGGTACGAGCAGTACTTC. Translated, it gives CSVEWMTSGRYEQYF.

This clonotype was counted only a few times. This chain joins TRBV7-2 and TRBJ2-1; no clear D. The V end lost 5 bases, the J end lost 9 bases, and 14 bases lay between the germline ends. The germline V gene encodes CDR1 SGHTA and CDR2 FQGNSA. The CDR3 is made up of 13 amino acids. The chain's CDR3 is CASSPNQSGEQFF. CDR3 DNA: TGTGCCAGCAGCCCTAATCAGTCCGGTGAGCAGTTCTTC. Looking up the rest from reference TRBV7-2 and TRBJ2-1 gives the full variable domain: GAGVSQSPSNKVTEKGKDVELRCDPISGHTALYWYRQSLGQGLEFLIYFQGNSAPDKSGLPSDRFSAERTGGSVSTLTIQRTQQEDSAVYLCASSPNQSGEQFFGPGTRLTVL.

This clonotype was recorded a few times. The chain combines TRBV12-2 with TRBJ2-1; the D call of TRBD1 is as the table states it, not checked on the DNA. TRBV12-2 is termed a pseudogene. The CDR3 has 15 residues. The CDR3 DNA follows: TGTGCAAGTCGCTTGACAGGAAACTCCTACAATGAGCAGTTCTTC. This gives the protein CASRLTGNSYNEQFF.

The J gene is TRBJ1-2, the V gene TRBV12-3 or TRBV12-4; D possibly corresponds to TRBD1 (6 bases). The CDR3 has 13 residues. The ends were cut back, 7 bases at V and 4 bases at J, with 13 bases in the middle. CDR3 nucleotides: TGTGCCAGCAAGGACAGTACCTTCTATGGCTACACCTTC. Translated, it gives CASKDSTFYGYTF.

This clonotype was found a few times. The chain is built from TRBV5-1 and TRBJ2-5; 7 nucleotides align to TRBD2. V lost 2 bases and J lost 1; bases outside the gene matches: 5. The CDR3 has 15 residues. Germline CDR1 SGHRS, CDR2 YFSETQ. The CDR3 protein is CASSFGSSGQETQYF. As DNA, the CDR3 is TGCGCCAGCAGCTTTGGTTCTAGCGGCCAAGAGACCCAGTACTTC.

This clonotype was seen ten or more times. This chain joins TRBV6-2 or TRBV6-3 and TRBJ2-7, with a tentative D call TRBD2 (6 bases). The V gene lost 7 bases and the J gene lost 9 bases, with 25 bases spanning the gap. The CDR3 extends over 15 amino acids. Germline CDR1 is MNHEY and CDR2 is SVGEGT. CDR3: CASIDIQGLHSGQYF. The DNA of the CDR3 is TGTGCCAGCATTGACATCCAGGGTCTTCATAGCGGGCAGTACTTC.

This clonotype came up a few times. This rearrangement joins TRBV28 to TRBJ2-2; D possibly corresponds to TRBD2 (5 bases). CDR3 length: 13 amino acids. Germline loops: CDR1 MDHEN, CDR2 SYDVKM. The V gene lost 5 bases and the J gene lost 3 bases, with 7 bases spanning the gap. The CDR3, as DNA: TGTGCCAGCAGTGTGGACTACACCGGGGAGCTGTTTTTT. It translates to CASSVDYTGELFF.

This clonotype was seen only a few times. This chain uses TRBV9 with TRBJ1-1; possibly TRBD1 for D (6 bases). The CDR3 length is 14 residues. CDR1 SGDLS and CDR2 YYNGEE come from the germline V gene. Trimming took 6 bases from V and 5 from J, leaving 17 bases between them. CDR3 in amino acids: CASTRGQLGTEAFF. CDR3 DNA sequence: TGTGCCAGCACCAGAGGACAGCTGGGAACTGAAGCTTTCTTT.

This clonotype was seen a handful of times. V and J are TRBV27 and TRBJ1-6, with D unclear. The V gene's germline CDR1 is MNHEY and CDR2 SMNVEV (reference sequence). The CDR3 extends over 14 amino acids. The V gene lost 0 bases and the J gene lost 7 bases, with 7 bases spanning the gap. The CDR3 loop reads CASSLSAWNSPLHF. In DNA, the CDR3 is TGTGCCAGCAGTTTATCGGCTTGGAATTCACCCCTCCACTTT.

Many counts were recorded for this clonotype. This chain connects TRBV18 to TRBJ2-7; maybe TRBD1 (6 bases). The V and J ends lost 3 bases and 3 bases respectively, with 15 bases between them. The CDR3 is 15 residues long. Germline CDR1 KGHSH, CDR2 LQKENI. CDR3 coding DNA: TGTGCCAGCTCACCCTATGCAGGGGCCCTCTACGAGCAGTACTTC. As protein: CASSPYAGALYEQYF.

Details on this clonotype: This may arise from a read error, as a much more abundant clone is one base away. The chain uses TRBV7-2 and TRBJ1-1, with 7 bases matching TRBD1. This CDR3 has 12 residues. V trimming: 2 bases; J trimming: 7 bases; junction bases outside the gene matches: 1. Germline-derived CDR1 and CDR2 are SGHTA and FQGNSA. DNA for the CDR3: TGTGCCAGCAGCTTAAGGGGGCTTGAAGCTTTCTTT. Translated, it gives CASSLRGLEAFF. Using reference TRBV7-2 and TRBJ1-1 for the parts outside the CDR3, the full variable domain is GAGVSQSPSNKVTEKGKDVELRCDPISGHTALYWYRQSLGQGLEFLIYFQGNSAPDKSGLPSDRFSAERTGGSVSTLTIQRTQQEDSAVYLCASSLRGLEAFFGQGTRLTVV.

This clonotype was seen more than once but under ten times. The chain joins TRBV11-2 to TRBJ2-2; no clear D. Looked up from germline, CDR1 is SGHAT and CDR2 is FQNNGV. The V and J ends lost 3 bases and 0 bases respectively, with 8 bases between them. The CDR3 runs to 15 residues. The CDR3 sequence: CASSFDTANTGELFF. CDR3 in DNA: TGTGCCAGCAGCTTCGACACAGCGAACACCGGGGAGCTGTTTTTT.

This clonotype was counted a few times. DNA for the CDR3: TGCAGCGTTGAAGCTGAAAAGGCGCAGTATTTT. Translated, it gives CSVEAEKAQYF. This sequence joins TRBV29-1 and TRBJ2-3; no reliable D call. V lost 1 base and J 10 bases, leaving 9 bases between the germline ends. Per the germline V gene, CDR1 is SQVTM and CDR2 is ANQGSEA. This CDR3 is built from 11 residues.

This chain joins TRBV19 and TRBJ2-7, with D perhaps TRBD1 (5 bases). This CDR3 spans 14 amino acids. Per germline, CDR1 LNHDA and CDR2 SQIVND (reference sequence). V lost 2 bases and J lost 2, with 10 bases in between. CDR3 bases: TGTGCCAGTAGTATAACAACAGGTCCCTACGAGCAGTACTTC. Translated, it gives CASSITTGPYEQYF.

A few counts support this clonotype. The rearrangement uses TRBV27 and TRBJ2-1; D is undetermined. CDR1 is MNHEY, CDR2 SMNVEV, per germline (reference sequence). Trimming took off 4 bases at V and 2 bases at J, with 18 bases between the two ends. This CDR3 comprises 17 residues. CDR3 sequence: CASSSPNRIWAYNEQFF. Written as DNA, the CDR3 is TGTGCCAGCAGTTCCCCGAATAGAATCTGGGCCTACAATGAGCAGTTCTTC.

The J gene is TRBJ2-7, the V gene TRBV20-1; perhaps TRBD2 as D (6 bases). In germline, CDR1 is DFQATT, CDR2 SNEGSKA (reference sequence). V lost 1 base and J 5 bases, leaving 33 bases between the germline ends. The CDR3 has 20 amino acids. This CDR3 is CSARASSVPYTGGRTHEQYF. The CDR3 coding sequence is TGCAGTGCTAGAGCGTCCTCGGTCCCCTATACGGGTGGGAGGACCCACGAGCAGTACTTC.

As concerns this clonotype: This may arise from a read error, as a much more abundant clone is one base away. The J gene is TRBJ2-2, the V gene TRBV24-1; D is perhaps TRBD2 (5 bases). This CDR3 comprises 13 residues. Germline V gene data show CDR1 as KGHDR and CDR2 as SFDVKD. The CDR3 region has the DNA TGTGTCACCAGTCGGGGTTTAGCCGGGGAGCTGTTTTTT. Its translation is CVTSRGLAGELFF.

Notes on this clonotype: The junction differs from germline at one of its ends, possibly a read error. The genes are TRBV9 and TRBJ2-1; 9 nucleotides match TRBD2. CDR1 and CDR2 (germline): SGDLS, YYNGEE. The CDR3 is 15 residues long. This chain's CDR3 is CASSVGLAADNEQIF. Written as DNA, the CDR3 is TGTGCCAGCAGCGTAGGACTAGCGGCCGACAATGAGCAGATCTTC.

This sequence joins TRBV4-2 and TRBJ1-4, with no clear D. This CDR3 has 14 amino acids. Germline V lookup: CDR1 LGHNA, CDR2 YNFKEQ. V was clipped by 1 base and J by 9 bases, with 12 bases between them. The chain's CDR3 is CASSQVELEKKLFF. Here the CDR3 DNA reads TGTGCCAGCAGCCAAGTGGAGCTCGAAAAAAAACTGTTTTTT.

This chain joins TRBV28 and TRBJ2-7; no clear D gene. The CDR3 has 12 amino acids. Germline V gene sequence: CDR1 MDHEN, CDR2 SYDVKM. V lost 6 bases and J 0 bases, leaving 6 bases between the germline ends. This CDR3 reads CASRSTSYEQYF. Here the CDR3 DNA reads TGTGCCAGCAGGTCAACCTCCTACGAGCAGTACTTC.

In this sample, this clonotype turned up many times. The chain joins TRBV10-3 to TRBJ2-2; D is possibly TRBD1 (5 bases). This CDR3 contains 15 residues. The V end was cut by 4 bases, the J end by 3 bases, with 12 bases between. Germline CDR1 reads ENHRY; CDR2 reads SYGVKD. As DNA, the CDR3 is TGTGCCATCAGTGTAGACAGAACCTACACCGGGGAGCTGTTTTTT. This translates into CAISVDRTYTGELFF.

This clonotype has just a few counts. This chain joins TRBV7-2 and TRBJ2-1; D tentatively fits TRBD1 or TRBD2 (5 bases each). The CDR3 loop spans 14 amino acids. Looked up from germline, CDR1 is SGHTA and CDR2 is FQGNSA. Trimming took off 5 bases at V and 6 bases at J, with 14 bases between the two ends. The CDR3 protein is CASSRGVYGNEQFF. CDR3 DNA sequence: TGTGCCAGCAGCCGAGGGGTTTACGGCAATGAGCAGTTCTTC.

This clonotype has at least ten counts. The chain has TRBV11-2 and TRBJ1-1, with D perhaps TRBD1 (5 bases). The germline V gene encodes CDR1 SGHAT and CDR2 FQNNGV. Trimming took off 4 bases at V and 2 bases at J, with 8 bases between the two ends. The CDR3 totals 13 residues. CDR3 sequence reads: CASSSDRNTEAFF. As DNA, the CDR3 is TGTGCCAGCAGCTCCGACAGAAACACTGAAGCTTTCTTT.

In this sample, this clonotype turned up a few times. The chain is built from TRBV24-1 and TRBJ1-2; the D gene is possibly TRBD1 (6 bases). The CDR3 is 17 residues long. CDR1 KGHDR and CDR2 SFDVKD come from the germline V gene. The V end was cut by 2 bases, the J end by 7 bases, with 22 bases between. In DNA, the CDR3 is TGTGCCACCAGTGATTCCCAACTGGGGTCGACAGGACCTGGCTACACCTTC. It translates to CATSDSQLGSTGPGYTF.